The 23 T cell receptor beta chains listed next were all sequenced from one sample in a study of blood T cells in healthy people across ages. With a J-beta primer mix and a sample-barcoded 5' primer, a second PCR ran about 7 to 11 cycles. MiXCR, applied by TCRdb to the 5' RACE reads, yields one record per CDR3 protein. The sample lists approximately 830,000 distinct CDR3 sequences, approximately 67% seen once, with approximately 30% in the top ten. The sample consisted of blood. Receptors were obtained from a man aged 30 to 39 in good health.

This chain links TRBV7-2 with TRBJ2-7; 9 positions match TRBD1. The J call may be faulty, since TRBJ2-5 better matches the DNA end. This CDR3 is built from 17 residues. CDR1 SGHTA and CDR2 FQGNSA come from the germline V gene. The CDR3 DNA reads as TGTGCCAGCAGCTTAGCGTCAAGGACAGGGGTTAGAGAGACCCAGTACTTC. Translated: CASSLASRTGVRETQYF.

The chain employs TRBV10-3 and TRBJ1-1, with D possibly TRBD1 on 6 matching bases. The CDR3 runs 13 residues. The V gene lost 8 bases and the J gene lost 0 bases, with 10 bases spanning the gap. CDR1 ENHRY and CDR2 SYGVKD come from the germline V gene. The CDR3 here is CAIHEGVNTEAFF. The CDR3 coding sequence is TGTGCCATCCATGAGGGGGTGAACACTGAAGCTTTCTTT.

About this clonotype itself: Being one base from a much bigger clone, this may be a read error. The J gene is TRBJ2-3, the V gene TRBV7-2; TRBD2 might be the D (5 bases). V was clipped by 5 bases and J by 4 bases, with 10 bases between them. CDR3 length: 13 residues. CDR1 is SGHTA, CDR2 FQGNSA, per germline. The CDR3 protein is CASSVVSADTQYF. The CDR3 coding sequence is TGTGCCAGCAGCGTAGTTAGCGCAGATACGCAGTATTTT.

The chain carries TRBV28 and TRBJ2-7; no definite D call. V was clipped by 3 bases and J by 2 bases, with 14 bases between them. Germline CDR1 is MDHEN and CDR2 is SYDVKM. This CDR3 contains 15 residues. The CDR3 DNA reads TGTGCCAGCAGTTTTTCACTGGAGCCAACCTACGAGCAGTACTTC. Encoded protein: CASSFSLEPTYEQYF.

This clonotype turned up a few times. CDR3 coding DNA: TGTGCCAGCTCACCACCTGGGGATTATGGCTACACCTTC. The encoded protein is CASSPPGDYGYTF. The J gene is TRBJ1-2, the V gene TRBV18; the D is unclear. Trimming stripped 0 bases from V and 5 bases from J, with 7 bases between. This CDR3 spans 13 amino acids. Germline values: CDR1 KGHSH, CDR2 LQKENI.

V and J are TRBV3-1 and TRBJ2-4; 9 bases map to TRBD2. Germline CDR1 reads LGHDT; CDR2 reads YNNKEL (reference sequence). The CDR3 covers 17 residues. Unmatched junction bases numbered 7, after V lost 2 bases and J lost 2 bases. The CDR3 protein is CASSQSGTSLTKNIQYF. The CDR3 DNA follows: TGTGCCAGCAGCCAATCCGGGACTAGCTTAACCAAAAACATTCAGTACTTC.

The V call is TRBV10-3, the J call TRBJ1-5; D is ambiguous. This CDR3 is built from 13 residues. Germline CDR1 reads ENHRY; CDR2 reads SYGVKD. V was pared by 8 bases and J by 5 bases, with 13 bases between. The CDR3 DNA sequence: TGTGCCATCGCGGCGGAGGAACATCAGCCCCAGCATTTT. Translation gives CAIAAEEHQPQHF.

V and J are TRBV27 and TRBJ2-1; 8 bases line up with TRBD2. This CDR3 comprises 14 residues. CDR1 and CDR2 from the germline V gene are MNHEY and SMNVEV (reference sequence). V dropped 5 bases and J dropped 13; count of bases not matched to a gene: 13. The CDR3 DNA is TGTGCCAGCAGTGGGACTAGTCAGGGCGAGACCCAGTTCTTC. It yields the protein CASSGTSQGETQFF.

The rearrangement joins TRBV5-1 to TRBJ2-6; D call uncertain. V lost 4 bases, J lost 2 bases, and 10 bases lay in between. Looked up from germline, CDR1 is SGHRS and CDR2 is YFSETQ. The CDR3 contains 15 residues. The CDR3 DNA is TGCGCCAGCAGCCGAATGGGCCCTGGGGCCAACGTCCTGACTTTC. Residues: CASSRMGPGANVLTF. Together with reference TRBV5-1 and TRBJ2-6, the CDR3 gives the full variable domain: KAGVTQTPRYLIKTRGQQVTLSCSPISGHRSVSWYQQTPGQGLQFLFEYFSETQRNKGNFPGRFSGRQFSNSRSEMNVSTLELGDSALYLCASSRMGPGANVLTFGAGSRLTVL.

This chain connects TRBV7-9 to TRBJ1-2; D possibly corresponds to TRBD1 (6 bases). V was pared by 5 bases and J by 5 bases, with 18 bases between. The CDR3 extends over 15 amino acids. Germline V gene sequence: CDR1 SEHNR, CDR2 FQNEAQ (reference sequence). The CDR3 region is CASSPGRGRGYGYTF. CDR3 coding DNA: TGTGCCAGCAGCCCCGGTCGGGGCAGGGGTTATGGCTACACCTTC.

In its sample, this clonotype was seen once. The chain links TRBV12-3 or TRBV12-4 to TRBJ2-7, with 8 nucleotides matching TRBD1. The CDR3 is 12 residues long. J was trimmed by 11 bases and V by 6 bases; bases with no gene match: 9. The CDR3 coding sequence is TGTGCCAGCAGCACCCGACAGGGGCGTGAGTACTTC. This codes for CASSTRQGREYF.

V and J are TRBV5-1 and TRBJ2-1; 7 nucleotides line up with TRBD2. Looked up from germline, CDR1 is SGHRS and CDR2 is YFSETQ. Unmatched junction bases numbered 9, after V lost 2 bases and J lost 7 bases. This CDR3 is 15 amino acids long. The CDR3 DNA reads as TGCGCCAGCAGCTTTGATGCGGGGAGGGGAAATGAGCAGTTCTTC. This encodes CASSFDAGRGNEQFF.

The chain combines TRBV15 with TRBJ2-1; TRBD1 or TRBD2 may be the D gene (5 bases each). The ends were cut back, 0 bases at V and 0 bases at J, with 9 bases in the middle. CDR1 is LNHNV, CDR2 YYDKDF, per germline (reference sequence). The CDR3 contains 16 residues. The CDR3 DNA sequence: TGTGCCACCAGCAGAGATTGGGGGACCTCCTACAATGAGCAGTTCTTC. This gives the protein CATSRDWGTSYNEQFF.

Concerning this clonotype itself: With a much larger clone just one base away, this may be a read error. This chain joins TRBV6-6 and TRBJ2-1; TRBD2 matches 7 bases. The germline V gene has CDR1 MNHNY and CDR2 SVGAGI (reference sequence). The trim removed 2 bases at V and 2 bases at J, leaving 0 bases unmatched. The CDR3 extends over 14 amino acids. The CDR3, as DNA: TGTGCCAGCAGTTACCGGGGGGCCTACAATGAGCAGTTCTTC. It is translated as CASSYRGAYNEQFF.

CDR3 sequence: CASTNNRAGSYNEQFF. In DNA form, the CDR3 reads TGTGCCAGCACTAATAATAGGGCAGGCTCCTACAATGAGCAGTTCTTC. The chain combines TRBV25-1 with TRBJ2-1; D not resolved. CDR3 length equals 16 residues. Trimming pared 7 bases from V and 0 bases from J, leaving 16 bases between. Germline V lookup: CDR1 MGHDK, CDR2 SYGVNS.

Only one count was recorded for this clonotype. The chain recombines TRBV7-8 with TRBJ2-3; D is tentatively TRBD1 or TRBD2 (6 bases each). The CDR3 sequence is 14 residues long. The germline V gene has CDR1 SGHVS and CDR2 FQNEAQ. Trimming stripped 4 bases from V and 6 bases from J, with 14 bases between. The CDR3 DNA is TGTGCCAGCAGCTATGGGGGGCAGCTGGATACGCAGTATTTT. Translation gives CASSYGGQLDTQYF.

V usage is TRBV28 and J usage is TRBJ2-4; tentative D call: TRBD1 (6 bases). The CDR3 runs 14 residues. Trimming stripped 3 bases from V and 3 bases from J, with 9 bases between. Germline CDR1 and CDR2: MDHEN and SYDVKM. CDR3 coding DNA: TGTGCCAGCAGTTTCAGGACAGTCAAAAACATTCAGTACTTC. It codes for CASSFRTVKNIQYF.

This clonotype was detected a few times. This sequence joins TRBV7-2 and TRBJ2-7, with 9 bases fitting TRBD2. CDR1 is SGHTA and CDR2 is FQGNSA in the germline V gene. This CDR3 is built from 18 residues. V shed 5 bases, J shed 1 base, and the junction held 15 bases outside the gene matches. CDR3 sequence: CASSPRHPSGGSSYEQYF. Written as DNA, the CDR3 is TGTGCCAGCAGCCCCAGGCACCCGAGCGGGGGGTCATCCTACGAGCAGTACTTC.

The rearrangement joins TRBV5-4 to TRBJ1-2, with a weak D call TRBD1 (5 bases). Trimming cost V 0 bases and J 8 bases, with 14 bases left between them. The CDR3 has 14 residues. Germline CDR1 reads SGHNT; CDR2 reads YYREEE (reference sequence). In DNA form, the CDR3 reads TGTGCCAGCAGCTTGGATCGGGACCCGGGGGGCTACACCTTC. It is translated as CASSLDRDPGGYTF.

V usage is TRBV2 and J usage is TRBJ2-4; 7 nucleotides line up with TRBD1. After removal of 3 bases from V and 0 bases from J, the junction contained 5 bases not matched to a gene. The CDR3 is made up of 16 amino acids. Per germline, CDR1 SNHLY and CDR2 FYNNEI. The CDR3 DNA reads as TGTGCCAGCAGTGATTGGGACAGCCTAGCCAAAAACATTCAGTACTTC. This gives the protein CASSDWDSLAKNIQYF.

This clonotype was seen a single time. This chain uses TRBV18 with TRBJ2-7; either TRBD1 or TRBD2 may fit D (5 bases each). The CDR3 contains 15 residues. The germline CDR1 and CDR2 sequences are KGHSH and LQKENI. V was shortened by 6 bases and J by 2 bases, with 17 bases between the two germline ends. The CDR3 coding sequence is TGTGCCAGCTCGTCTACGGGACGGGCGACCTACGAGCAGTACTTC. This encodes CASSSTGRATYEQYF.

V usage is TRBV7-3 and J usage is TRBJ2-1; 13 bases map to TRBD2. Germline V gene lookup returns CDR1 SGHTA and CDR2 FQGTGA. The CDR3 totals 18 residues. The trim removed 3 bases at V and 10 bases at J, leaving 15 bases unmatched. CDR3 sequence reads: CASSFPTSGGHATGEQFF. The CDR3 bases are TGTGCCAGCAGCTTCCCGACTAGCGGGGGGCACGCTACGGGGGAGCAGTTCTTC.

The chain has TRBV12-3 or TRBV12-4 and TRBJ1-1; possibly TRBD1 for D (5 bases). V was clipped by 5 bases and J by 6 bases, with 13 bases between them. This CDR3 has 13 amino acids. In nucleotides, the CDR3 is TGTGCCAGCAGTATCGCAGGGAAGGCTGAAGCTTTCTTT. It translates to CASSIAGKAEAFF.